This T cell receptor beta chain derives from a study of technical replicates of blood from a handful of donors. Measured with immunoSEQ multiplex PCR; TCRdb has only the in-frame clones, and not every one. The data show roughly 48,000 clones, with 80% to 95% seen just once and 3% to 5% held by the top ten. There are 16 residues in the CDR3. The germline gives CDR1 GTSNPN, CDR2 SVGIG (reference sequence). Trimming took off 3 bases at V and 6 bases at J, with 24 bases between the two ends. Source material: PBMCs. The chain joins TRBV30 to TRBJ2-7; tentatively, D is TRBD2 (6 bases). This clonotype was sampled from a human donor in good health. Some clones in this sample may be carry-over from other donors' samples. The DNA of the CDR3 is TGTGCCTGGAGAGATAGAGCGGGCGAGCACCCCGGCGAGCAGTACTTC. It is translated as CAWRDRAGEHPGEQYF.